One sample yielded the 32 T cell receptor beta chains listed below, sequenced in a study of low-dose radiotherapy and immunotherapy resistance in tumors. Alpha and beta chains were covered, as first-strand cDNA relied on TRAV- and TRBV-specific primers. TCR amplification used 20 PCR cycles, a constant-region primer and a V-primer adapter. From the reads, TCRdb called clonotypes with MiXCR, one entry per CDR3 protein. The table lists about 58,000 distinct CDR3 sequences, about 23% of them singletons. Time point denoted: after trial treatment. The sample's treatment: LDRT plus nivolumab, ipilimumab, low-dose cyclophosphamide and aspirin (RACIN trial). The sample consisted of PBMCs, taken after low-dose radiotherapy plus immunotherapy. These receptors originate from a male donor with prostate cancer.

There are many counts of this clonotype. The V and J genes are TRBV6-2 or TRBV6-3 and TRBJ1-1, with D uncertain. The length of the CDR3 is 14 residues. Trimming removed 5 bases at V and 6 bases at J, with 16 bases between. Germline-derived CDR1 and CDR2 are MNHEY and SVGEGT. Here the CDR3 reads CASSPERYGPEAFF. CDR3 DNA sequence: TGTGCCAGCAGTCCAGAAAGATACGGGCCTGAAGCTTTCTTT.

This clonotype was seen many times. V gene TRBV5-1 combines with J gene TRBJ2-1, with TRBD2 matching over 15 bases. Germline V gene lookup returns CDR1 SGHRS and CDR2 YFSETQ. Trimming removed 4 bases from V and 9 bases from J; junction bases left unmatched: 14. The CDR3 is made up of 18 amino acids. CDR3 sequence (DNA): TGCGCCAGCAGCCCGGGACTAGCGGGGGGTCTCGCCGCCGGTGAGCAGTTCTTC. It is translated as CASSPGLAGGLAAGEQFF.

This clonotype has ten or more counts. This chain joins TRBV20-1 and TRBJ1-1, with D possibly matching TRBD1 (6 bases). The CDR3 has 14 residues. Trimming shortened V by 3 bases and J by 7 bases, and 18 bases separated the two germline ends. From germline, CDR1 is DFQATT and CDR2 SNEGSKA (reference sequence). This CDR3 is CSARGGGSLNEAFF. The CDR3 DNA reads TGCAGTGCTAGGGGAGGGGGGAGCTTAAATGAAGCTTTCTTT.

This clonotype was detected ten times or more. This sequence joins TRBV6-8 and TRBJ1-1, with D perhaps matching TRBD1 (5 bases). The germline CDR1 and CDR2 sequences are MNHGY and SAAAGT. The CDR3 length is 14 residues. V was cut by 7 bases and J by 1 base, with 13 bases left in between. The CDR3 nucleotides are TGTGCCAGCACAGCCCCCGGGGGGAACACTGAAGCTTTCTTT. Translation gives CASTAPGGNTEAFF.

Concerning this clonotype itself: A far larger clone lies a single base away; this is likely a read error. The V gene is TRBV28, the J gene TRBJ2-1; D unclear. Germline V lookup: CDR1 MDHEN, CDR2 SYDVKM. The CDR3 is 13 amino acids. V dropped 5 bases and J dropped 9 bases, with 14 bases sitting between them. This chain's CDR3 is CASSESLPGEQFF. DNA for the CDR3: TGTGCCAGCAGTGAATCGCTTCCAGGTGAGCAGTTCTTC.

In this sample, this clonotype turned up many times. CDR3 region: CSTLLGTSGPQETQYF. The CDR3 region has the DNA TGCAGTACCCTACTGGGGACTAGCGGACCCCAAGAGACCCAGTACTTC. This chain uses TRBV20-1 with TRBJ2-5; 11 bases are shared with TRBD2. Per the germline V gene, CDR1 is DFQATT and CDR2 is SNEGSKA (reference sequence). The CDR3 has 16 residues. The J segment lost 1 base and the V segment lost 8 bases, leaving 12 bases of the junction unmatched.

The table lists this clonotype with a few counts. CDR3 region: CASSEAPESYTEAFF. The CDR3 nucleotides are TGTGCCAGCAGTGAAGCGCCTGAGTCGTACACTGAAGCTTTCTTT. The chain is built from TRBV6-1 and TRBJ1-1; D uncertain. The CDR3 length is 15 residues. Germline-derived CDR1 and CDR2 are MNHNS and SASEGT. V was pared by 0 bases and J by 3 bases, with 11 bases between.

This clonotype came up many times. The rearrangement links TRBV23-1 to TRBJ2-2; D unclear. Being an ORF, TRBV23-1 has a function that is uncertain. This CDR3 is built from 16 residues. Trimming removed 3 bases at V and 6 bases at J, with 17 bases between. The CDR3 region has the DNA TGCGCCAGCAGTCATAAAGGAACTCGGAAGGCCGGGGAGCTGTTTTTT. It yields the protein CASSHKGTRKAGELFF.

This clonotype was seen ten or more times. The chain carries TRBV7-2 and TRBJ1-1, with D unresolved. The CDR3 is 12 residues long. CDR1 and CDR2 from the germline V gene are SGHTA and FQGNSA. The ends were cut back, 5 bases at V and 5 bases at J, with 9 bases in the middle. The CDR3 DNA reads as TGTGCCAGCAGCCCCTGGGGTACTGAAGCTTTCTTT. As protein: CASSPWGTEAFF.

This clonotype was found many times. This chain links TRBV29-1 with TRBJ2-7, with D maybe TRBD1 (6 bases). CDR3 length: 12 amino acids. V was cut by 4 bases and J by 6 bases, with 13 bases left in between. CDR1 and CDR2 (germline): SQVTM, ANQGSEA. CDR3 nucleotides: TGCAGCGTTGGAGGCAGGGGTCGCGAGCAGTACTTC. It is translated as CSVGGRGREQYF.

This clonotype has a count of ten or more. The CDR3 sequence is CSARPGGLLDTQYF. CDR3 DNA sequence: TGCAGTGCTAGACCAGGGGGCCTACTAGATACGCAGTATTTT. The rearrangement links TRBV20-1 to TRBJ2-3; 8 bases fit TRBD1. V shed 2 bases and J 5 bases; nucleotides not matched to a gene: 6. Germline V gene lookup returns CDR1 DFQATT and CDR2 SNEGSKA (reference sequence). The CDR3 is made up of 14 amino acids.

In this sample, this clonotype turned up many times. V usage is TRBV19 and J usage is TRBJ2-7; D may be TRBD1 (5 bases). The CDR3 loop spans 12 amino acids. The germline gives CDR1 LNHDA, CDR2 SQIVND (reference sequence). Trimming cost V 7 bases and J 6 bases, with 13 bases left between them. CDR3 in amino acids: CASTSGLSEQYF. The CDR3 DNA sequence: TGTGCCAGTACCTCAGGGTTGTCCGAGCAGTACTTC.

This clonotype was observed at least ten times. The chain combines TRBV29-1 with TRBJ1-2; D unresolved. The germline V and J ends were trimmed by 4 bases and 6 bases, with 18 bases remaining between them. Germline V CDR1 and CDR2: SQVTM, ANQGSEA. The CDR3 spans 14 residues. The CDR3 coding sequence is TGCAGCGTTGCTGGGGTTATGGGTTCCCATGGCTACACCTTC. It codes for CSVAGVMGSHGYTF.

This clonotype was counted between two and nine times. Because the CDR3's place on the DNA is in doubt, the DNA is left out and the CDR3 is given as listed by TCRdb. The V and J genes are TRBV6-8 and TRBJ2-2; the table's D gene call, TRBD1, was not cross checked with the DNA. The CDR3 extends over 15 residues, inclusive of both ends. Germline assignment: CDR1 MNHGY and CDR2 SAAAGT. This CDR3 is CASSELGGPGELFFF.

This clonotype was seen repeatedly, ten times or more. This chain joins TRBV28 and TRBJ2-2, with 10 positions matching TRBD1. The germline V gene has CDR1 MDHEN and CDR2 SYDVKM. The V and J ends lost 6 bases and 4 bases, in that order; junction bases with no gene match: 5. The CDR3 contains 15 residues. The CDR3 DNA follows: TGTGCCAGCAGGACAGGGGGCGCGGGCACCGGGGAGCTGTTTTTT. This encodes CASRTGGAGTGELFF.

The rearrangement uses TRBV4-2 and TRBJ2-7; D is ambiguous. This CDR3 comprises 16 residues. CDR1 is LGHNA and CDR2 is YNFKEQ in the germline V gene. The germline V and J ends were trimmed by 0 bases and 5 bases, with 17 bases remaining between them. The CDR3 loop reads CASSQEGGSLGHEQYF. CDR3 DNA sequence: TGTGCCAGCAGCCAAGAAGGTGGCAGCCTAGGGCACGAGCAGTACTTC.

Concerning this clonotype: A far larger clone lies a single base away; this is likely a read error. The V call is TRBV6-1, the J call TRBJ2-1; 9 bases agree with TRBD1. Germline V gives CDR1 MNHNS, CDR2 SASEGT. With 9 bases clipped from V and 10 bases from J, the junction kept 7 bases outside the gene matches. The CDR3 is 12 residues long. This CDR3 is CASRRDRDEQFF. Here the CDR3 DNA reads TGTGCCAGTCGACGGGACAGGGACGAGCAGTTCTTC.

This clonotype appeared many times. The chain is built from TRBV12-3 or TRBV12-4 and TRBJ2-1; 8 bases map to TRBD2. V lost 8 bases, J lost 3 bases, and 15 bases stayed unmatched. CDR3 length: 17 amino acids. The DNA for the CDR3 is TGTGCCAGCTCGACGACTACCCACGGGGGGGACTACAATGAGCAGTTCTTC. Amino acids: CASSTTTHGGDYNEQFF.

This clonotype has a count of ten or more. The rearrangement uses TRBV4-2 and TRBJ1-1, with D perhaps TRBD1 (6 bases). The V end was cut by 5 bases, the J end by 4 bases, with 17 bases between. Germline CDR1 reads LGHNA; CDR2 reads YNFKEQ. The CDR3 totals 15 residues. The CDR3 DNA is TGTGCCAGCAGCGGACGGGAACAGGGCCCCACTGAAGCTTTCTTT. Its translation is CASSGREQGPTEAFF.

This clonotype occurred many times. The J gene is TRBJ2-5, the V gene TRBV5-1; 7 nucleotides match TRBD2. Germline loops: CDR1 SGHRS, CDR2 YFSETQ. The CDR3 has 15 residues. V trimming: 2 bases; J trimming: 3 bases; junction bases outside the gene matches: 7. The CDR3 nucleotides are TGCGCCAGCAGCTTTAAGGGGAGCGGGGAAGAGACCCAGTACTTC. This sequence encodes CASSFKGSGEETQYF.

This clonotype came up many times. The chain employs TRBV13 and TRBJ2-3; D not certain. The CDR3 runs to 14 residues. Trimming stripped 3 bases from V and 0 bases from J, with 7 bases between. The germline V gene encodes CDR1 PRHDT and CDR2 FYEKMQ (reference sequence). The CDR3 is CASSLAGSTDTQYF. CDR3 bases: TGTGCCAGCAGCTTGGCCGGAAGCACAGATACGCAGTATTTT.

The CDR3 sequence is CASSQVFVPTSGGNTQYF. As DNA, the CDR3 is TGCGCCAGCAGCCAAGTATTTGTGCCGACTAGCGGGGGGAATACGCAGTATTTT. The chain combines TRBV4-3 with TRBJ2-3; TRBD2 matches 13 bases. The CDR3 runs 18 residues. The germline V gene has CDR1 LGHNA and CDR2 YSLEER. Trimming at V came to 1 base and at J to 7 bases, leaving 11 bases not matched to a gene.

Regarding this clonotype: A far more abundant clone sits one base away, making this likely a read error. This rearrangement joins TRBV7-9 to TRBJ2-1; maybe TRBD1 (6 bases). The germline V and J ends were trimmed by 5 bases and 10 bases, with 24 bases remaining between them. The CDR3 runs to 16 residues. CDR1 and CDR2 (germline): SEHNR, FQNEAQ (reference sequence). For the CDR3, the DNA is TGTGCCAGCAGCCCGCTACGGGACACCAAATGGTACGAGCAGTTCTTC. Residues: CASSPLRDTKWYEQFF.

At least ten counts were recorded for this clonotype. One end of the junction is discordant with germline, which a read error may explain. The CDR3 DNA is TGTGCCAGCAGCTTATGGGGGGGGAACATTGAAGCTTTCTTT. It translates to CASSLWGGNIEAFF. V is TRBV11-2 and J is TRBJ1-1; a weak D match, TRBD1 (5 bases). The CDR3 has 14 residues. The germline CDR1 and CDR2 sequences are SGHAT and FQNNGV.

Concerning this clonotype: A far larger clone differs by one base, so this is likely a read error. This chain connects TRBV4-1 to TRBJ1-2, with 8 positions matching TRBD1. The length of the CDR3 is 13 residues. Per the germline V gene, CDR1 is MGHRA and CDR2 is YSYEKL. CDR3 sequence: CASSRTGFHGYTF. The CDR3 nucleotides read TGTGCCAGCAGCCGGACAGGGTTCCATGGCTACACCTTC.

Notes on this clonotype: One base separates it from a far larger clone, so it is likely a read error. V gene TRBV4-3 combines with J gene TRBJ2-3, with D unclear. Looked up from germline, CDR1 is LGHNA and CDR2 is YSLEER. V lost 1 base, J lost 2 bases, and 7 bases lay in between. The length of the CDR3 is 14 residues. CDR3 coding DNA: TGCGCCAGCAGCCAAGGATTGATCACAGATACGCAGTATTTT. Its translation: CASSQGLITDTQYF.

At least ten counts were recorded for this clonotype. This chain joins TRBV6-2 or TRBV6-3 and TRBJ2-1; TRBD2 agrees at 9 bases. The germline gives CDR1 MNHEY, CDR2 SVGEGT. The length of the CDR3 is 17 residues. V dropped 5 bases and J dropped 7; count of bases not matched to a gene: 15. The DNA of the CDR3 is TGTGCCAGCAGTACCGGGACGGGACTAGCCCCCACAAATGAGCAGTTCTTC. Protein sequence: CASSTGTGLAPTNEQFF.

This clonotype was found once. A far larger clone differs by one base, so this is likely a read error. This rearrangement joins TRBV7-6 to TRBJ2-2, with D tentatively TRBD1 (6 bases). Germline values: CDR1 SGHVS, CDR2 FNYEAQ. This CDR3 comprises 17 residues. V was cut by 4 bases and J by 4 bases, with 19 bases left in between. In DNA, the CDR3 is TGTGCCAGCAGCTCTTGGAACAGGGAATCTGGCACCGGGGAGCTGTTTTTT. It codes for CASSSWNRESGTGELFF.

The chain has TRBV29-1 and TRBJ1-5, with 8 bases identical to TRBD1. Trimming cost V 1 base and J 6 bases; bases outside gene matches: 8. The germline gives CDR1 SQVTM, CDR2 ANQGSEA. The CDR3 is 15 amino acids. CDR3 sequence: CSVEVGQGGGQPQHF. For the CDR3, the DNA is TGCAGCGTTGAAGTTGGACAGGGCGGCGGTCAGCCCCAGCATTTT.

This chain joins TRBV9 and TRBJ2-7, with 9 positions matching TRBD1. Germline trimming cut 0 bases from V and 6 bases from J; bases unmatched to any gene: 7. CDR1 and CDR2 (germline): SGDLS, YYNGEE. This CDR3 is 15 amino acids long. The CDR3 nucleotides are TGTGCCAGCAGCGTAGCCGGGACAGGGAGCCGCGAGCAGTACTTC. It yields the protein CASSVAGTGSREQYF.

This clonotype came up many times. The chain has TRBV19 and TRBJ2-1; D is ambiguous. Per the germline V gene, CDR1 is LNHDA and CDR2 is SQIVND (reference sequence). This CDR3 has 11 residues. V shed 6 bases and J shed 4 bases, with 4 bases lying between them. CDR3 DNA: TGTGCCAGTAGGCAATACAATGAGCAGTTCTTC. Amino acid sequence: CASRQYNEQFF.

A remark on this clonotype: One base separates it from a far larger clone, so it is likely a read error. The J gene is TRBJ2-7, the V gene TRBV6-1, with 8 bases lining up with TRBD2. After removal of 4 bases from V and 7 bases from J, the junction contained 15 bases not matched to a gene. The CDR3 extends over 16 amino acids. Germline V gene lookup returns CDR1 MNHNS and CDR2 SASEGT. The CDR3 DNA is TGTGCCAGCAGTGTGGGCGGGAGGCTCTCCTACAATGAGCAGTACTTC. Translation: CASSVGGRLSYNEQYF.